The 14 T cell receptor beta chains below all came from one sample that was sequenced in a study of cytomegalovirus exposure and HLA in healthy donors. Researchers ran the PCR with 60 Vbeta and 13 Jbeta primers. Clones were sequenced by immunoSEQ multiplex PCR, and TCRdb holds only the in-frame ones, with some missing. The sample holds 80,000 to 95,000 clones, about 78% seen once. The sequenced sample consisted of PBMCs. Receptors were obtained from a man aged 18 to 29 in good health and CMV-seropositive.

The chain employs TRBV7-8 and TRBJ2-7, with TRBD1 matching over 7 bases. This CDR3 region has 16 residues. Looked up from germline, CDR1 is SGHVS and CDR2 is FQNEAQ. V lost 5 bases and J lost 3; bases outside the gene matches: 13. The DNA of the CDR3 is TGTGCCAGCAGCCCCAGGGGGACAGTTCATATCTACGAGCAGTACTTC. Its translation is CASSPRGTVHIYEQYF.

This clone showed up just once. This CDR3 is CASSIDLGNVLTF. The CDR3 nucleotides read TGTGCCAGTAGTATAGATCTCGGCAACGTCCTGACTTTC. This chain links TRBV19 with TRBJ2-6; the D is unclear. Trimming left V 0 bases short and J 9 bases short, with 6 bases between. The CDR3 spans 13 residues. CDR1 is LNHDA and CDR2 is SQIVND in the germline V gene (reference sequence).

The chain has TRBV11-2 and TRBJ2-6; TRBD1 matches 8 bases. The V segment lost 4 bases and the J segment 4 bases; nucleotides outside the gene matches: 3. CDR1 is SGHAT and CDR2 is FQNNGV in the germline V gene. This CDR3 comprises 15 residues. This CDR3 reads CASSSGQAGANVLTF. The CDR3 DNA follows: TGTGCCAGCAGCTCGGGACAGGCCGGGGCCAACGTCCTGACTTTC.

The rearrangement links TRBV10-3 to TRBJ1-1; D gene unclear. The CDR3 length is 15 residues. The germline V and J ends were trimmed by 7 bases and 0 bases, with 15 bases remaining between them. From germline, CDR1 is ENHRY and CDR2 SYGVKD. The CDR3 loop is CAIKEAGTMNTEAFF. The CDR3 region has the DNA TGTGCCATCAAGGAGGCAGGAACTATGAACACTGAAGCTTTCTTT.

The chain links TRBV10-2 to TRBJ1-1, with 9 positions matching TRBD1. Trimming cost V 3 bases and J 14 bases; bases outside gene matches: 16. This CDR3 is built from 15 residues. Germline V CDR1 and CDR2: WSHSY, SAAADI. The CDR3 nucleotides read TGCGCCAGCAGTGACCGGGACAGGGAAACCCGGGGAGAGTTCTTT. Encoded protein: CASSDRDRETRGEFF.

This clone was observed a few times. CDR3 in DNA: TGTGCCAGCAGTAAGGGACAGACTAATGAAAAACTGTTTTTT. It specifies CASSKGQTNEKLFF. This rearrangement joins TRBV6-1 to TRBJ1-4; TRBD1 matches 7 bases. Unmatched junction bases numbered 2, after V lost 5 bases and J lost 2 bases. CDR3 length: 14 amino acids. The germline V gene encodes CDR1 MNHNS and CDR2 SASEGT.

The chain joins TRBV4-1 to TRBJ2-7; TRBD1 agrees at 10 bases. V lost 4 bases to trimming and J lost 5 bases; unmatched junction nucleotides: 8. This CDR3 has 15 residues. The V gene's germline CDR1 is MGHRA and CDR2 YSYEKL. The CDR3 sequence is CASSPPGGTGDEQYF. The CDR3 bases are TGCGCCAGCAGCCCCCCAGGAGGGACAGGGGACGAGCAGTACTTC.

The V and J genes are TRBV2 and TRBJ2-3; 9 bases are a match to TRBD1. The germline V gene encodes CDR1 SNHLY and CDR2 FYNNEI. V shed 6 bases and J 5 bases; nucleotides not matched to a gene: 3. The CDR3 runs 13 residues. The CDR3 region has the DNA TGTGCCAGCAGCTTGACAGGGGGAGATACGCAGTATTTT. Translation: CASSLTGGDTQYF.

This clone occurred a few times. This sequence joins TRBV5-1 and TRBJ2-3; D is perhaps TRBD2 (6 bases). CDR1 is SGHRS and CDR2 is YFSETQ in the germline V gene. V was cut by 4 bases and J by 6 bases, with 15 bases left in between. The CDR3 extends over 14 amino acids. In DNA, the CDR3 is TGCGCCAGCAGCCGGAGGGGTATAGCGGATACGCAGTATTTT. This codes for CASSRRGIADTQYF.

V gene TRBV4-1 combines with J gene TRBJ1-4, with a weak D call TRBD1 (5 bases). This CDR3 is built from 15 residues. Germline lookup yields CDR1 MGHRA and CDR2 YSYEKL. V lost 0 bases and J lost 9, with 14 bases in between. The CDR3 bases are TGCGCCAGCAGCCAAGATCCCACAGGCGTGAAAAAACTGTTTTTT. This translates into CASSQDPTGVKKLFF.

This chain links TRBV11-3 with TRBJ2-5, with a possible D match to TRBD2 (5 bases). From germline, CDR1 is SGHNT and CDR2 YENEEA. This CDR3 has 14 amino acids. V was shortened by 0 bases and J by 5 bases, with 10 bases between the two germline ends. The chain's CDR3 is CASSLDPGGETQYF. The CDR3 region has the DNA TGTGCCAGCAGCTTAGACCCCGGCGGGGAGACCCAGTACTTC.

V and J are TRBV18 and TRBJ2-7; D call uncertain. Trimming took off 4 bases at V and 2 bases at J, with 15 bases between the two ends. The CDR3 length is 15 residues. Germline assignment: CDR1 KGHSH and CDR2 LQKENI. The CDR3, as DNA: TGTGCCAGCTCACTGACAACCGCCACCACCTACGAGCAGTACTTC. Protein sequence: CASSLTTATTYEQYF.

The J gene is TRBJ2-2, the V gene TRBV9; D perhaps matches TRBD1 (5 bases). Germline V gives CDR1 SGDLS, CDR2 YYNGEE. V lost 3 bases and J lost 3, with 12 bases in between. The CDR3 totals 15 residues. The CDR3 loop is CASSAQQGYTGELFF. In nucleotides, the CDR3 is TGTGCCAGCAGCGCCCAGCAGGGTTACACCGGGGAGCTGTTTTTT. The variable domain in full, completed from reference TRBV9 and TRBJ2-2, reads DSGVTQTPKHLITATGQRVTLRCSPRSGDLSVYWYQQSLDQGLQFLIQYYNGEERAKGNILERFSAQQFPDLHSELNLSSLELGDSALYFCASSAQQGYTGELFFGEGSRLTVL.

V gene TRBV2 combines with J gene TRBJ1-2, with TRBD1 as a possible D gene (6 bases). This CDR3 region has 13 residues. Germline V gene data show CDR1 as SNHLY and CDR2 as FYNNEI. The V end lost 8 bases, the J end lost 2 bases, and 12 bases lay between the germline ends. In DNA, the CDR3 is TGTGCCAGCCTATACGACAGGAACTATGGCTACACCTTC. As protein: CASLYDRNYGYTF. Combining the CDR3 with reference TRBV2 and TRBJ1-2 gives the whole variable domain EPEVTQTPSHQVTQMGQEVILRCVPISNHLYFYWYRQILGQKVEFLVSFYNNEISEKSEIFDDQFSVERPDGSNFTLKIRSTKLEDSAMYFCASLYDRNYGYTFGSGTRLTVV.